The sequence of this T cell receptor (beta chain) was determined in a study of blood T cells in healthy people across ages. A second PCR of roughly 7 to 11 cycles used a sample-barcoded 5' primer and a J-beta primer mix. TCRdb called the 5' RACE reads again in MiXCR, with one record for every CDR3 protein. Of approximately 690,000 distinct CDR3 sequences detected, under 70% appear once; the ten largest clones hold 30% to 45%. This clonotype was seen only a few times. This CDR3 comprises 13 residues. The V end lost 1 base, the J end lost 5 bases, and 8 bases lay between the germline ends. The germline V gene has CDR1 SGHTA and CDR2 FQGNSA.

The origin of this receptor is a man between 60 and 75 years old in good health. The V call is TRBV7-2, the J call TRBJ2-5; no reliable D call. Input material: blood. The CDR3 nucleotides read TGTGCCAGCAGCTTAGTACCGGACGAGACCCAGTACTTC. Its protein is CASSLVPDETQYF. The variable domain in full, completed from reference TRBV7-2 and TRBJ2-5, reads GAGVSQSPSNKVTEKGKDVELRCDPISGHTALYWYRQSLGQGLEFLIYFQGNSAPDKSGLPSDRFSAERTGGSVSTLTIQRTQQEDSAVYLCASSLVPDETQYFGPGTRLLVL.